This T cell receptor (beta chain) derives from a study of cytomegalovirus exposure and HLA in healthy donors. A word on this clone: What it recognizes is unknown.

The length of the CDR3 is 13 residues. The germline gives CDR1 SGHAT, CDR2 FQNNGV. V shed 1 base and J shed 5 bases, with 6 bases lying between them. TCRdb's copy holds only in-frame clones and misses some; the assay was immunoSEQ multiplex PCR. The profile shows around 150,000 clones, roughly nine tenths of them singletons. Study results and caveats: Per published reports, the classifier diagnosed cytomegalovirus status with high specificity and sensitivity. Altogether, some 170 TCR beta chains were recorded as cytomegalovirus-associated.

Donors came from a validation cohort of some 130 subjects, distinct from the first 666-subject cohort. The TCR originated in a woman aged 25 to 45 in good health and CMV-seronegative. The sample comprised PBMCs. V usage is TRBV11-2 and J usage is TRBJ1-5; no clear D. The CDR3 loop is CASSLGLDQPQHF. The CDR3 nucleotides are TGTGCCAGCAGCTTAGGTTTGGATCAGCCCCAGCATTTT.